This T cell receptor beta chain was sequenced in a study of beta chain features in type 1 diabetes. Every bit of the isolated RNA underwent reverse transcription, so sequencing read expressed TCRB transcripts. Measured with immunoSEQ multiplex PCR; TCRdb has only the in-frame clones, and not every one. The data show under 400,000 clones, less than 15% seen once. CDR1 and CDR2 (germline): MNHEY, SVGAGI. The CDR3 covers 14 residues. This clone was observed a handful of times. One heparinised blood draw, averaging approximately 120 mL, came from each donor. The chain links TRBV6-5 to TRBJ2-7; 9 bases map to TRBD2. The DNA matches TRBJ2-1 better at its end, which makes the J call doubtful. Input material: central memory CD4+ T cells from blood. This clonotype originated in a man aged 25-40 years in good health. The CDR3 is CASSRTSASYEQFF. The DNA of the CDR3 is TGTGCCAGCAGCCGGACTAGCGCCAGCTACGAGCAGTTCTTC.